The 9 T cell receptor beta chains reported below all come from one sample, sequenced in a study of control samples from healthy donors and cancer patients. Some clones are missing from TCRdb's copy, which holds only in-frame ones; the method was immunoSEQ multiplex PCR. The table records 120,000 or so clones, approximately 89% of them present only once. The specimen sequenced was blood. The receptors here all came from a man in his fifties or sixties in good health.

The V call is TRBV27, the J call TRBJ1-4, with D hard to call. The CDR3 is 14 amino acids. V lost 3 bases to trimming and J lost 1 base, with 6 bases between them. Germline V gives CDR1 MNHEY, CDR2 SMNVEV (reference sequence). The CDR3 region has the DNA TGTGCCAGCAGTTTTAAGGGAACTAATGAAAAACTGTTTTTT. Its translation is CASSFKGTNEKLFF.

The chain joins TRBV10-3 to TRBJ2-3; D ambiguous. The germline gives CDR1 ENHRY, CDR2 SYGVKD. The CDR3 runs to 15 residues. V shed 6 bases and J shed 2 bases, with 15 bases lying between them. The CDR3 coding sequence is TGTGCCATCAGGGCCGACGGGCCTAACACAGATACGCAGTATTTT. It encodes CAIRADGPNTDTQYF.

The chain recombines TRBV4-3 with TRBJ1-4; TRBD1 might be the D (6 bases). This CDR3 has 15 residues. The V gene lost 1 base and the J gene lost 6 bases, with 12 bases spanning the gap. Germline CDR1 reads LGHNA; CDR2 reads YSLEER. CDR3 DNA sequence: TGCGCCAGCAGCCAAGTTGCAGGGGATTATGAAAAACTGTTTTTT. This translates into CASSQVAGDYEKLFF.

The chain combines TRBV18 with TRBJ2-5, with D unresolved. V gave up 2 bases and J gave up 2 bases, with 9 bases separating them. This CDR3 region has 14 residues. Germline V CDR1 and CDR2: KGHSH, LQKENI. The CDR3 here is CASSPSAAQETQYF. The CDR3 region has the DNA TGTGCCAGCTCACCATCGGCAGCTCAAGAGACCCAGTACTTC.

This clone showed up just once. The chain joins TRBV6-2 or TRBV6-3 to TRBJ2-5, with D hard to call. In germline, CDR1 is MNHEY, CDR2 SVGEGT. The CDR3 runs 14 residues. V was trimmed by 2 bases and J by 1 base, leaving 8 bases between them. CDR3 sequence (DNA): TGTGCCAGCAGTTACCTCGGTAGCCAAGAGACCCAGTACTTC. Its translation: CASSYLGSQETQYF.

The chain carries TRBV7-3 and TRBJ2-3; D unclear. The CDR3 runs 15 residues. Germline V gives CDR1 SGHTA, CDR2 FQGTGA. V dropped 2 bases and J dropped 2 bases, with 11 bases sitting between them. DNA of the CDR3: TGTGCCAGCAGCTTACAGGCAGGCCCCACAGATACGCAGTATTTT. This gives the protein CASSLQAGPTDTQYF.

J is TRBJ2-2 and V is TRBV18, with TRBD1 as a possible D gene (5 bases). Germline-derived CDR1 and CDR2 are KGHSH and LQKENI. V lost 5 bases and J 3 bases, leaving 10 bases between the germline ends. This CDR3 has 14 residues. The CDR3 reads CASSFKQDTGELFF. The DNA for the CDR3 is TGTGCCAGCTCATTCAAACAGGACACCGGGGAGCTGTTTTTT.

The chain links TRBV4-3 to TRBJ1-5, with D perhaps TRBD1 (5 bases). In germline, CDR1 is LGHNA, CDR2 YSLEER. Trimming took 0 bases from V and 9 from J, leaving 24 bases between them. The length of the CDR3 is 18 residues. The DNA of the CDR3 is TGCGCCAGCAGCCAAGATATTGTCGGGTTTCAGGGACTGAGGCCCCAGCATTTT. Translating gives CASSQDIVGFQGLRPQHF.

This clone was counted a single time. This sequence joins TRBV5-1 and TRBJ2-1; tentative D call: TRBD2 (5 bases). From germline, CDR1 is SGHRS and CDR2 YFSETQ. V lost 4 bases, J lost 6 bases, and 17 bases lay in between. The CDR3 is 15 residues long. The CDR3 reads CASSPHGLGVNEQFF. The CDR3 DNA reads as TGCGCCAGCAGCCCCCACGGCTTGGGAGTCAATGAGCAGTTCTTC.